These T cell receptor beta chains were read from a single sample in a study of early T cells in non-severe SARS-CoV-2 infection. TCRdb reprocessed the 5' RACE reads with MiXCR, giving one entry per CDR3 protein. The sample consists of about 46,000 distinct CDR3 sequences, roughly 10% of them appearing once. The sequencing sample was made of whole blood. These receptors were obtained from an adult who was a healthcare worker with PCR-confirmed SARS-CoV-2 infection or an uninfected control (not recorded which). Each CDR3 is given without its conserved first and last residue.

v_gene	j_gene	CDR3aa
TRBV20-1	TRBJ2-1	SASVLKNEQF
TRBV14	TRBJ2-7	ASSQSGQLTYEQY
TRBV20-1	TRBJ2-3	SALRDPTDTQY
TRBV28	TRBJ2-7	ASKGGTLREQY
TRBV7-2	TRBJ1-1	ASSSGQGDLHEAF
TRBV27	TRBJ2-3	ASSEQGGRVTDTQY
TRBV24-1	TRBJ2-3	ATSDEAGGSRDTQY
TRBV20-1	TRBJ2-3	SARPRQGWTDTQY
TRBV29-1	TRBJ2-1	SAAVVGARSNYSYNEQF
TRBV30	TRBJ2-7	AWRGTYYEQY
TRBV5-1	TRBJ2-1	ASSPERNEQF
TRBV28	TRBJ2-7	ASAGRDSKDEQY
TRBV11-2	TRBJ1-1	ASSLVQGGSTEAF
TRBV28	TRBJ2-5	ASSARDSWYQETQY
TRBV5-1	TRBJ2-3	ASSLAGTSSADTQY
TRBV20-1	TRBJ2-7	STRDRGSYEQY
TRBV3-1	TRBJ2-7	ASSQEAYEQY
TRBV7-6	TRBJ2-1	ASSSVAGDNEQF
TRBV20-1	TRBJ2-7	SASLRDPSYEQY
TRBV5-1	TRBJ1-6	ASSRGNREWHSPLH
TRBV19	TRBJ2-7	ASSIASGTEQY
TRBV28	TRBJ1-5	ASSRYVGNQPQH
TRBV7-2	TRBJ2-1	ASSLGSGGVLEQF
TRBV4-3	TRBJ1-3	ASSQGRDGNTIY
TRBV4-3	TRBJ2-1	ASSQDLEGLAGEVPPF
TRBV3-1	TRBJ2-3	ASSQTGLATDTQY